Listed below are T cell receptor beta chains from one sample, sequenced in a study of shared clonotypes between healthy human individuals. Measured with immunoSEQ multiplex PCR; TCRdb has only the in-frame clones, and not every one. The sample holds a few million clones, over 85% seen once. The source material was naive CD4+ T cells sorted from blood. The receptors originated from a man younger than 30 in good health. Both conserved end residues are part of each CDR3. A D gene is named only where the DNA matches it firmly. Clone size is not always given. Where it is, it says once, few, many or a class for expanded clones.

>NA|TRBV7-3|TRBJ1-1|NA
TGTGCCAGCAGCTTAACAGCAGGACCGTCGGGAACTGAAGCTTTCTTT
CASSLTAGPSGTEAFF
>NA|TRBV29-1|TRBJ1-5|NA
TGCAGCGTTGACCCGGGCCGCGGGAATCAGCCCCAGCATTTT
CSVDPGRGNQPQHF
>NA|TRBV19|TRBJ1-2|NA
TGTGCCAGTAGCCCCGTTGAGGTGAGGGGATATGGCTACACCTTC
CASSPVEVRGYGYTF
>NA|TRBV28|TRBJ1-6|TRBD1
TGTGCCACTTGGGGAAACAGGGGTGGTTCACCCCTCCACTTT
CATWGNRGGSPLHF
>NA|TRBV11-3|TRBJ2-1|TRBD2
TGTGCCAGCAGCTCAGTAGCGGGATCCTACAATGAGCAGTTCTTC
CASSSVAGSYNEQFF
>NA|TRBV19|TRBJ2-1|TRBD2
TGTGCCACGGCGGGGGGTCTCTCCTACAATGAGCAGTTCTTC
CATAGGLSYNEQFF
>once|TRBV18|TRBJ2-5|NA
TGTGCCAGCTCACAACGGACTGCAAGAGGGCAAGAGACCCAGTACTTC
CASSQRTARGQETQYF
>NA|TRBV9|TRBJ2-7|NA
TGTGCCAGCAGCCCCGGCGCGAGCACCTACGAGCAGTACTTC
CASSPGASTYEQYF
>NA|TRBV4-3|TRBJ2-7|NA
TGCGCCAGCAGCCGGGGGCGGGGCGACGAGCAGTACTTC
CASSRGRGDEQYF
>NA|TRBV5-1|TRBJ2-2|NA
TGCGCCAGCAGGATCAGCCTAAACACCGGGGAGCTGTTTTTT
CASRISLNTGELFF
>once|TRBV20-1|TRBJ1-1|NA
TGCAGTGCCAAGCTCCCCAGAGAGGCTTTCTTT
CSAKLPREAFF
>few|TRBV28|TRBJ1-1|NA
TGTGCCAGCAGTCGGACGGACACTGAAGCTTTCTTT
CASSRTDTEAFF
>NA|TRBV5-1|TRBJ2-7|NA
TGCGCCAGCAGCTTGGCCCCGGACAGAAGCTCCTACGAGCAGTACTTC
CASSLAPDRSSYEQYF
>NA|TRBV18|TRBJ1-2|TRBD1
TGTGCCAGCTCACCCTCAAGGACAGGGGCTAACTATGGCTACACCTTC
CASSPSRTGANYGYTF
>NA|TRBV10-3|TRBJ1-3|NA
TGTGCCATCAGAAAGACGGAAGTCTCTGGAAACACCATATATTTT
CAIRKTEVSGNTIYF
>NA|TRBV5-1|TRBJ1-3|NA
TGCGCCAGCAGGCCGTCCCCAGCGGGGGCTGGAAACACCATATATTTT
CASRPSPAGAGNTIYF
>NA|TRBV5-6|TRBJ1-1|NA
TGTGCCAGCAGCTTGGCCGGGGGTAGAGGCGTGAACACTGAAGCTTTCTTT
CASSLAGGRGVNTEAFF
>NA|TRBV6-5|TRBJ2-1|NA
TGTGCCAGCAGTTACTCGGCAGGGGGGAATGAGCAGTTCTTC
CASSYSAGGNEQFF
>NA|TRBV6-4|TRBJ2-1|NA
TGTGCCAGCAGTGAGGATATGTTCAGAAATGAGCAGTTCTTC
CASSEDMFRNEQFF
>NA|TRBV29-1|TRBJ2-7|TRBD1
TGCAGCGCCGCGGACAGGGAACCGGCCTACGAGCAGTACTTC
CSAADREPAYEQYF